The following is a T cell receptor (beta chain) sequence with its context. This sample stems from a study of blood T cell repertoires in COVID-19. The table came from immunoSEQ multiplex PCR; TCRdb's copy has only in-frame clones and leaves some out. The sample consists of approximately 97,000 clones, approximately 92% of them appearing once. This sequence was found in a man aged 18 to 29 with acute or convalescent COVID-19. The material sequenced was peripheral blood.

The CDR3 loop reads CASSSTGDYEQFF. DNA of the CDR3: TGTGCCAGCAGTTCCACAGGGGACTATGAGCAGTTCTTC. The rearrangement uses TRBV6-5 and TRBJ2-1; TRBD1 is a possible D gene (7 bases). Germline assignment: CDR1 MNHEY and CDR2 SVGAGI. This CDR3 spans 13 amino acids. Trimming shortened V by 4 bases and J by 8 bases, and 12 bases separated the two germline ends.